This T cell receptor beta chain was identified during a study of spatial heterogeneity in lung cancer. Study-level points and caveats: Tumor T-cell coverage was an estimated 7% or so for alpha and around 14% for beta chains. Expanded intratumoral alpha and beta TCR counts tracked tumor mutation counts.

MiXCR was run by TCRdb on the 5' RACE reads, yielding one entry per CDR3 protein. The sample holds about 100,000 distinct CDR3 sequences; around 4.3% are singletons and the top ten take less than 25%. This CDR3 comprises 14 residues. Germline CDR1 is MGHRA and CDR2 is YSYEKL. V dropped 4 bases and J dropped 4 bases, with 13 bases sitting between them. At least ten counts were recorded for this clonotype. Its antigen is not identified. The time point is: sample taken at primary tumor resection. Samples were donated by 72 untreated early-stage non-small cell lung cancer patients. Material: lung tumor tissue, obtained at surgery. This sequence originates from a male donor with early-stage non-small cell lung cancer. This chain uses TRBV4-1 with TRBJ1-2; D perhaps matches TRBD1 (5 bases). The CDR3 DNA follows: TGCGCCAGCAGCCCGATCGGGGACCCCTATGGCTACACCTTC. Translated, it gives CASSPIGDPYGYTF.